Presented here are 19 T cell receptor beta chains from one specimen sequenced in a study of T cell responses to AZD1222 COVID-19 vaccine. Sequenced by immunoSEQ multiplex PCR; TCRdb stores in-frame clones only, minus some. The table shows 130,000 to 150,000 clones, with roughly 90% occurring only once. Sequencing was performed on peripheral blood, taken on day 0 of AZD1222 vaccination. All receptors come from an adult in good health.

CDR3 sequence (DNA): TGTGCCAGCAGTTACGGCGGCTATGAGCAGTTCTTC. The encoded protein is CASSYGGYEQFF. The chain employs TRBV6-2 or TRBV6-3 and TRBJ2-1; the D is unclear. The CDR3 is 12 residues long. Germline-derived CDR1 and CDR2 are MNHEY and SVGEGT. Trimming removed 2 bases from V and 8 bases from J, with 7 bases in between.

The J gene is TRBJ1-1, the V gene TRBV4-1; the D gene is possibly TRBD1 (6 bases). Trimming took 4 bases from V and 11 from J, leaving 20 bases between them. Germline V CDR1 and CDR2: MGHRA, YSYEKL. The CDR3 covers 14 residues. The CDR3 DNA reads TGCGCCAGCAGCCTAACGGGGGACAAGGTTGATGCTTTCTTT. Translated: CASSLTGDKVDAFF.

DNA for the CDR3: TGTGCCACCAGCAGAGTCGGGGGGGTGAGTCAGCCCCAGCATTTT. Translation: CATSRVGGVSQPQHF. V is TRBV15 and J is TRBJ1-5; D is possibly TRBD1 (5 bases). Germline CDR1 is LNHNV and CDR2 is YYDKDF (reference sequence). This CDR3 has 15 amino acids. V gave up 1 base and J gave up 6 bases, with 13 bases separating them.

The chain joins TRBV6-2 or TRBV6-3 to TRBJ2-7; D might be TRBD2 (6 bases). Trimming shortened V by 2 bases and J by 5 bases, and 10 bases separated the two germline ends. This CDR3 region has 13 residues. CDR1 and CDR2 from the germline V gene are MNHEY and SVGEGT. CDR3 residues: CASSYQLAHEQYF. For the CDR3, the DNA is TGTGCCAGCAGTTACCAACTAGCACACGAGCAGTACTTC.

The V call is TRBV6-5, the J call TRBJ1-2; D gene unclear. This CDR3 contains 16 residues. V was pared by 4 bases and J by 6 bases, with 21 bases between. Germline values: CDR1 MNHEY, CDR2 SVGAGI. Written as DNA, the CDR3 is TGTGCCAGCAGTTTACTCCAGTCTGGGATGACGAATGGCTACACCTTC. It translates to CASSLLQSGMTNGYTF.

V gene TRBV11-3 combines with J gene TRBJ1-1; 7 bases line up with TRBD1. The CDR3 totals 13 residues. Germline CDR1 SGHNT, CDR2 YENEEA. The ends lost 6 bases at V and 6 bases at J; junction bases unmatched: 7. The CDR3 DNA is TGTGCCAGCAGAAAAGGGGGCTTAGCTGAAGCTTTCTTT. Amino acid sequence: CASRKGGLAEAFF. The complete variable domain, with remaining parts taken from reference TRBV11-3 and TRBJ1-1, reads EAGVVQSPRYKIIEKKQPVAFWCNPISGHNTLYWYLQNLGQGPELLIRYENEEAVDDSQLPKDRFSAERLKGVDSTLKIQPAELGDSAVYLCASRKGGLAEAFFGQGTRLTVV.

The V and J genes are TRBV12-3 or TRBV12-4 and TRBJ1-2; weak D call: TRBD1 (6 bases). Trimming removed 5 bases from V and 8 bases from J, with 12 bases in between. The CDR3 length is 12 residues. CDR3: CASSGYREGYTF. The CDR3 region has the DNA TGTGCCAGCAGTGGTTACAGGGAAGGCTACACCTTC.

The chain couples TRBV13 to TRBJ2-1; the D gene could be TRBD1 or TRBD2 (7 bases each). Trimming cost V 3 bases and J 6 bases, with 15 bases left between them. The CDR3 totals 15 residues. The germline gives CDR1 PRHDT, CDR2 FYEKMQ (reference sequence). CDR3 DNA sequence: TGTGCCAGCAGCTTCTTCATCAGGGGGGGCAATGAGCAGTTCTTC. Its protein is CASSFFIRGGNEQFF.

The chain recombines TRBV18 with TRBJ2-7, with D possibly being TRBD2 (6 bases). Germline CDR1 is KGHSH and CDR2 is LQKENI. This CDR3 region has 17 residues. V was cut by 1 base and J by 2 bases, with 18 bases left in between. The CDR3 sequence: CASSPQLGGPGTYEQYF. The CDR3 DNA follows: TGTGCCAGCTCACCACAATTGGGGGGACCCGGAACCTACGAGCAGTACTTC.

The chain carries TRBV7-9 and TRBJ2-3; D unclear. V shed 4 bases and J shed 6 bases, with 14 bases lying between them. The CDR3 length is 14 residues. The germline V gene has CDR1 SEHNR and CDR2 FQNEAQ (reference sequence). The CDR3 coding sequence is TGTGCCAGCAGCTCCTCCTCTTACGGGGATACGCAGTATTTT. Translating it yields CASSSSSYGDTQYF.

This rearrangement joins TRBV5-6 to TRBJ2-3; 9 bases line up with TRBD1. Germline CDR1 reads SGHDT; CDR2 reads YYEEEE. The CDR3 runs to 15 residues. V lost 4 bases, J lost 5 bases, and 8 bases stayed unmatched. CDR3 DNA sequence: TGTGCCAGCAGCCCCGGACAGGGGTGGGGAGATACGCAGTATTTT. It translates to CASSPGQGWGDTQYF.

The chain recombines TRBV14 with TRBJ2-5, with 9 nucleotides matching TRBD1. Trimming cost V 3 bases and J 1 base; bases outside gene matches: 6. Germline V gives CDR1 SGHDN, CDR2 FVKESK. The CDR3 contains 16 residues. The CDR3 DNA sequence: TGTGCCAGCAGCCACCTCCGGGACAGGGCCCAAGAGACCCAGTACTTC. It is translated as CASSHLRDRAQETQYF.

J is TRBJ2-7 and V is TRBV10-3; 14 bases align to TRBD2. There are 14 residues in the CDR3. Per the germline V gene, CDR1 is ENHRY and CDR2 is SYGVKD. The V segment lost 6 bases and the J segment 3 bases; nucleotides outside the gene matches: 1. The CDR3: CAIRGLAGDYEQYF. DNA of the CDR3: TGTGCCATCAGGGGACTAGCGGGAGACTACGAGCAGTACTTC.

V is TRBV3-1 (or the pseudogene TRBV3-2) and J is TRBJ1-1; no clear D gene. Germline CDR1 reads LGHDT; CDR2 reads YNNKEL (reference sequence). This CDR3 is built from 16 residues. Trimming cost V 0 bases and J 1 base, with 12 bases left between them. This chain's CDR3 is CASSQDVGLGNTEAFF. The CDR3 bases are TGTGCCAGCAGCCAAGATGTCGGTTTGGGGAACACTGAAGCTTTCTTT.

This chain connects TRBV21-1 to TRBJ2-3; the table calls TRBD2, which could not be checked here. TRBV21-1 is assigned pseudogene status. The CDR3 length is 16 residues. In nucleotides, the CDR3 is TGTGCCAGCAGCAAATCGGAGGAGGAGGGGACAGATACGCAGTATTTT. As protein: CASSKSEEEGTDTQYF.

The chain combines TRBV5-1 with TRBJ1-1, with D unresolved. Trimming removed 7 bases from V and 4 bases from J, with 17 bases in between. The CDR3 covers 14 residues. Germline V CDR1 and CDR2: SGHRS, YFSETQ. The DNA for the CDR3 is TGCGCCAGCCGTCGCCTGATTGATGGCACTGAAGCTTTCTTT. Translation: CASRRLIDGTEAFF.

The genes are TRBV7-3 and TRBJ2-2; 8 bases map to TRBD2. Per germline, CDR1 SGHTA and CDR2 FQGTGA. V was clipped by 5 bases and J by 6 bases; unmatched bases: 5. The CDR3 runs 14 residues. The CDR3 is CASSQTSAAGELFF. The CDR3 nucleotides are TGTGCCAGCAGCCAGACTAGCGCCGCCGGGGAGCTGTTTTTT. The entire variable domain, with the rest obtained from reference TRBV7-3 and TRBJ2-2, is as follows: GAGVSQTPSNKVTEKGKYVELRCDPISGHTALYWYRQSLGQGPEFLIYFQGTGAADDSGLPNDRFFAVRPEGSVSTLKIQRTERGDSAVYLCASSQTSAAGELFFGEGSRLTVL.

The chain combines TRBV29-1 with TRBJ2-5; D unclear. V shed 0 bases and J shed 2 bases, with 13 bases lying between them. CDR3 length: 15 residues. The germline V gene encodes CDR1 SQVTM and CDR2 ANQGSEA. This CDR3 reads CSVEELETAQETQYF. The CDR3 DNA sequence: TGCAGCGTTGAAGAATTGGAAACAGCACAAGAGACCCAGTACTTC.

The chain is built from TRBV28 and TRBJ1-1; no clear D gene. The CDR3 has 13 amino acids. The V end lost 7 bases, the J end lost 1 base, and 10 bases lay between the germline ends. Germline values: CDR1 MDHEN, CDR2 SYDVKM. The CDR3 DNA is TGTGCCAGCAATATCCCAGGGAACACTGAAGCTTTCTTT. Translating gives CASNIPGNTEAFF.